Sequencing of this TCR beta chain was carried out in a study of human T cells and chemical hapten exposure (dated by TCRdb to about 2021). Background on the whole study: For sensitization, 2% DPC in acetone was applied to a 2 cm by 2 cm area of upper inner arm skin. Throughout the roughly 23-week study period, patients were also given weekly therapeutic DPC doses on the scalp. Patch testing on the upper back used Finn chambers containing 0.01% DPC, with scoring done after 6 days according to International Contact Dermatitis Research Group standards. Patient blood was sampled pre-sensitization (week 0) and at 2, 6 and about 24 weeks after DPC sensitization. The study tracked peripheral blood TCR repertoire changes in vivo during primary and secondary sensitization to the hapten diphenylcyclopropenone (DPC) in alopecia patients. For TCR sequencing, blood came from about 29 alopecia patients at anywhere from one to four time points (pre-sensitization, 2, 6 and 24 weeks). Alopecia areata with under or over 50% scalp involvement, alopecia totalis and alopecia universalis were represented in the patient cohort, which was mostly female. The libraries were sequenced as a pool, and the TCR yield per sample differed mostly because of small variations in library volumes within the pool.

Findings and caveats that apply to the study as a whole: Expanded TCRs formed significantly more large CDR3 similarity clusters than pre-sensitization or healthy control sets, consistent with antigen-driven responses. After repeated subsampling, the strength of the expansion versus patch-test correlation and the threshold at which it became significant changed. The number of TCRs above 1 in 1000 frequency did not change with DPC sensitization; there was no evidence of global repertoire structure alterations. All patients had alopecia, a presumed autoimmune disease, so their immune response might differ from that of healthy individuals. The number of PT1 expanded TCRs positively correlated with patch test score, significant at thresholds 8, 16 and 32 but not 4.

The sample's time point label, decoded: patch test 1, 2 weeks after DPC sensitization. In the paper's terms, the treatment or condition label means: therapeutic diphenylcyclopropenone sensitization with weekly scalp DPC. Blood at each patch-test visit was drawn before the patch test was applied. Patients were considered eligible if aged 18 to 70, diagnosed with alopecia and deemed suitable for DPC therapy, and patients were excluded if pregnant. Total RNA was extracted from unfractionated whole blood collected in Tempus Blood RNA tubes. In the case of this clonotype: There is no known antigen for this receptor. Base qualities were left out, and no much larger clone turns up one base away.

V loses 7 bases, J loses 6 bases, and the germline ends lie 15 bases apart. As encoded in the germline V gene, CDR1 is SNHLY while CDR2 is FYNNEI. The CDR3 sequence holds 14 residues, the cysteine and phenylalanine included. The sequence is cut down to CDR3 DNA, 42 bases in frame from base 1. Receptor libraries were prepared by RACE. The run used a NextSeq 500. During library preparation, unique molecular identifiers were attached to individual cDNA molecules so that TCRs could be counted quantitatively and reproducibly. Both TCR alpha and TCR beta chains were sequenced from each blood RNA sample. Concerning the study's data processing: A median of roughly 100,000 TCRs per sample was observed, with a range of 23,224 to 690,600. The Decombinator software suite was used to annotate the V, J and CDR3 of the TCR reads. For the PS versus PT1 abundance plots, all samples were subsampled to the same number of TCRs (28,000). Expanded TCRs were defined as absent before sensitization and observed at least eight times at the 2-week time point. Clones were called with MiXCR by TCRdb after fastp trimmed the public reads at Q25, and only in-frame beta chains were retained. Identical CDR3 protein sequences are pooled into one entry, listed with their most common genes and DNA. The V and J calls here are based on TCRdb, not the publication. This sample comprises 300,000 to 450,000 distinct CDR3 sequences, nearly 5% of them detected only once. The ten largest clones take up approximately 2.3% of the sample.

The clonotype was recovered from a woman in her forties or fifties with alopecia areata. Some clones in this sample may be carry-over from other donors' samples. The material sequenced was whole blood, taken in connection with sensitization to the hapten diphenylcyclopropenone (DPC). The chain is assembled from TRBV2 and TRBJ1-4; no D gene can be assigned with confidence. The CDR3 has the sequence CASTITSRDEKLFF. At the DNA level, the sequence is TGTGCCAGCACCATCACGTCTCGGGATGAAAAACTGTTTTTT.